The 5 T cell receptor beta chains below were found in one sample sequenced in a study of cytomegalovirus exposure and HLA in healthy donors. Method: immunoSEQ multiplex PCR; TCRdb's copy keeps in-frame clones and lacks some. Of around 300,000 clones in the sample, over 75% were seen once. Source material: PBMCs. The receptors shown here come from a woman aged 18-35 years in good health and CMV-seronegative.

The rearrangement joins TRBV29-1 to TRBJ2-7, with 8 nucleotides matching TRBD1. V was clipped by 6 bases and J by 5 bases; unmatched bases: 3. The CDR3 has 11 residues. Germline CDR1 SQVTM, CDR2 ANQGSEA. As DNA, the CDR3 is TGCAGCGTCGAGACAGGGGACGAGCAGTACTTC. It is translated as CSVETGDEQYF.

The V call is TRBV28, the J call TRBJ2-1, with D perhaps matching TRBD1 (5 bases). The CDR3 has 16 amino acids. CDR1 and CDR2 (germline): MDHEN, SYDVKM. The germline V and J ends were trimmed by 5 bases and 0 bases, with 14 bases remaining between them. The CDR3 DNA is TGTGCCAGCAGTGGTAGACAGAGAAACTCCTACAATGAGCAGTTCTTC. Translated: CASSGRQRNSYNEQFF.

The V call is TRBV4-3, the J call TRBJ2-3, with TRBD2 as a possible D gene (6 bases). V lost 5 bases, J lost 6 bases, and 12 bases lay in between. CDR1 and CDR2 from the germline V gene are LGHNA and YSLEER. The CDR3 loop spans 13 amino acids. The CDR3 DNA sequence: TGCGCCAGCAGCGTCACTAGCTCGGATACGCAGTATTTT. It yields the protein CASSVTSSDTQYF.

This clone was seen a few times. The chain joins TRBV10-2 to TRBJ2-7; D unresolved. The V end was cut by 4 bases, the J end by 3 bases, with 4 bases between. The CDR3 length is 11 residues. Germline V gene sequence: CDR1 WSHSY, CDR2 SAAADI. CDR3 nucleotide sequence: TGCGCCAGCAGTGCAATCTACGAGCAGTACTTC. Residues: CASSAIYEQYF.

The chain links TRBV18 to TRBJ2-7; 10 bases are shared with TRBD2. Germline values: CDR1 KGHSH, CDR2 LQKENI. This CDR3 has 14 residues. With V trimmed by 5 bases and J by 6 bases, 7 bases remained unmatched. CDR3 in DNA: TGTGCCAGCTCAACCGGGACTAGCGTAACCGAGCAGTACTTC. Protein: CASSTGTSVTEQYF.